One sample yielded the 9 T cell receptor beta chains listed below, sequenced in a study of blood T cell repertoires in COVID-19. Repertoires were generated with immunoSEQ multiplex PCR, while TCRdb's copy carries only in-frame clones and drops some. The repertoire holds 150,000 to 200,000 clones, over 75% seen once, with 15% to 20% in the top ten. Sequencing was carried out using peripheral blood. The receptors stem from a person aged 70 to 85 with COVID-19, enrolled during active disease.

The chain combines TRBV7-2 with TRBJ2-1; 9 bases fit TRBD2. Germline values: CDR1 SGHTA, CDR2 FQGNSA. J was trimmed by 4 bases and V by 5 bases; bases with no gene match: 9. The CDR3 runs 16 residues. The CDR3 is CASSPGVTSGYNEQFF. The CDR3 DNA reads TGTGCCAGCAGCCCTGGGGTGACTAGCGGTTACAATGAGCAGTTCTTC.

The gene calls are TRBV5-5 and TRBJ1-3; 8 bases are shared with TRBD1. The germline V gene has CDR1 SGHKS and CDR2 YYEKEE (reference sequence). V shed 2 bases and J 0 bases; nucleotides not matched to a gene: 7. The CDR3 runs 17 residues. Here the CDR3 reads CASSLRTGPDSGNTIYF. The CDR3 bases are TGTGCCAGCAGCTTAAGGACAGGGCCGGACTCTGGAAACACCATATATTTT. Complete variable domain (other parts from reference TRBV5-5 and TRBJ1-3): DAGVTQSPTHLIKTRGQQVTLRCSPISGHKSVSWYQQVLGQGPQFIFQYYEKEERGRGNFPDRFSARQFPNYSSELNVNALLLGDSALYLCASSLRTGPDSGNTIYFGEGSWLTVV.

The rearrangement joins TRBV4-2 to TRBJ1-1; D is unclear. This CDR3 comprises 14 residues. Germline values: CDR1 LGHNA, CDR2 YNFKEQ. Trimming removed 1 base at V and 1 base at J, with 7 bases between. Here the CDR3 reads CASSQVLANTEAFF. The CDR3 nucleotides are TGTGCCAGCAGCCAAGTTCTGGCGAACACTGAAGCTTTCTTT.

The CDR3 DNA sequence: TGTGCCATCAGTTCGACAGGAATAAACACCAATGAGCAGTTCTTC. Its protein product is CAISSTGINTNEQFF. This sequence joins TRBV10-3 and TRBJ2-1; TRBD1 is a possible D gene (6 bases). V gave up 5 bases and J gave up 6 bases, with 17 bases separating them. The germline CDR1 and CDR2 sequences are ENHRY and SYGVKD. This CDR3 has 15 amino acids.

This chain's CDR3 is CVRGNDRGHHEGTSNQPQHF. Written as DNA, the CDR3 is TGTGTCAGAGGCAACGACAGGGGGCACCATGAAGGTACTAGCAATCAGCCCCAGCATTTT. J is TRBJ1-5 and V is TRBV7-5; the tabulated D call, TRBD1, remains unverified against the DNA. TRBV7-5 constitutes a pseudogene. CDR3 size: 20 residues.

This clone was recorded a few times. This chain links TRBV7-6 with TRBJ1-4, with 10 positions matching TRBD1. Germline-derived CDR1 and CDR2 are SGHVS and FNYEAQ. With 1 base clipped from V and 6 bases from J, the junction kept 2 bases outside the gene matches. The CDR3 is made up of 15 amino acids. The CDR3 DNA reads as TGTGCCAGCAGCTTAGGGACAGGGGGTCATGAAAAACTGTTTTTT. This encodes CASSLGTGGHEKLFF.

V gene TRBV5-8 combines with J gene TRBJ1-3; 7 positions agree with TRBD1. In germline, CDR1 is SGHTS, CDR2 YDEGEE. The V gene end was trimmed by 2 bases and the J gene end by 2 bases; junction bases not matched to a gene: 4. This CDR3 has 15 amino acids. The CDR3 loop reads CASSLETGTGNTIYF. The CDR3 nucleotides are TGTGCCAGCAGCTTAGAGACAGGGACTGGAAACACCATATATTTT.

CDR3 bases: TGCAGTGCTAGTGCTCGGGACAGGGGGTACTATGGCTACACCTTC. Translating gives CSASARDRGYYGYTF. The chain joins TRBV20-1 to TRBJ1-2; 11 nucleotides agree with TRBD1. V dropped 3 bases and J dropped 3; count of bases not matched to a gene: 6. The CDR3 has 15 amino acids. Germline assignment: CDR1 DFQATT and CDR2 SNEGSKA (reference sequence).

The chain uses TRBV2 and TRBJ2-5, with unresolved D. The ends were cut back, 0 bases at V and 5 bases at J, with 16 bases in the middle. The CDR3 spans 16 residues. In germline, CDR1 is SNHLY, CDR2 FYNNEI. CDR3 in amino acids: CASSEAAFNEAETQYF. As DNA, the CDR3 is TGTGCCAGCAGTGAAGCGGCCTTTAACGAGGCGGAGACCCAGTACTTC.